This TCR beta chain appears in the sequencing data of a study of blood T cell repertoires in COVID-19. Study in general: COVID-19 samples collected from the United States, Italy and Spain covered acute and convalescent phases.

This clone was recorded only once. Germline V CDR1 and CDR2: MNHEY, SMNVEV (reference sequence). V was pared by 3 bases and J by 4 bases, with 4 bases of the junction left unmatched. The length of the CDR3 is 16 residues. Method: immunoSEQ multiplex PCR; TCRdb's copy keeps in-frame clones and lacks some. The sample has 72,000 or so clones, 80% seen once. The TCR sequence derives from a man between 65 and 85 years old who had recovered from COVID-19. The sequencing input was peripheral blood. The V call is TRBV27, the J call TRBJ1-6; 9 bases align to TRBD1. The CDR3, as DNA: TGTGCCAGCAGTTTGGCCGGGACAGGGTATAATTCACCCCTCCACTTT. It specifies CASSLAGTGYNSPLHF.